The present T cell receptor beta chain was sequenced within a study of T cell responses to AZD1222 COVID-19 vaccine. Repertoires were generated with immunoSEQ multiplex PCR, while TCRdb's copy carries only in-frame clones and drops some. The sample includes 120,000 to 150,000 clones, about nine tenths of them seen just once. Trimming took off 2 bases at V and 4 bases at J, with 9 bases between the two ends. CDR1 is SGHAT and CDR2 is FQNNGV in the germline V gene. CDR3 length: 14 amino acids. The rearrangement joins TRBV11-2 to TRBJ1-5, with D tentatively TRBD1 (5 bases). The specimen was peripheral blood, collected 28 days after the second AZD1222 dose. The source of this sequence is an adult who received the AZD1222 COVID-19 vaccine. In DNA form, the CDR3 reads TGTGCCAGCAGCTTAAGTAGGGGAAATCAGCCCCAGCATTTT. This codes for CASSLSRGNQPQHF.